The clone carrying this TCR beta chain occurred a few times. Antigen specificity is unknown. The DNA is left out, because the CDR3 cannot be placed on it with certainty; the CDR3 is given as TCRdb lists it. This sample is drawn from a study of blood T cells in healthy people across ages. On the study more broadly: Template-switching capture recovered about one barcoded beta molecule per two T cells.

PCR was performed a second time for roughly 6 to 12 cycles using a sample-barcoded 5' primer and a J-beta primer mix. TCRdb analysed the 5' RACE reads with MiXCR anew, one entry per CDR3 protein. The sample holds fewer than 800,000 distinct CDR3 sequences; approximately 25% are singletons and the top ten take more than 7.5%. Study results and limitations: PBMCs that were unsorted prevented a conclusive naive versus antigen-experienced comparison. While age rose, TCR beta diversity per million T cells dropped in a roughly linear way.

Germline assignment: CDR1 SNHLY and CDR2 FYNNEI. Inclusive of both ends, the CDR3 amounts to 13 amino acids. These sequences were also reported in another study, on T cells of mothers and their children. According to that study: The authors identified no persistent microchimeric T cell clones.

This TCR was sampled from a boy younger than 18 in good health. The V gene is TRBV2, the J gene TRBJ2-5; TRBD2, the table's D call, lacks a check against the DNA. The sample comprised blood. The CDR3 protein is CASILGAYETQYF.